The next 10 T cell receptor beta chains were all read from a single sample in a study of blood T cell repertoires in COVID-19. Repertoires were generated with immunoSEQ multiplex PCR, while TCRdb's copy carries only in-frame clones and drops some. The top ten clones hold roughly 4% of a sample with just over 250,000 clones, about 87% of them seen once. The sample was peripheral blood. The receptors were sampled from a man aged 55-75 years who had recovered from COVID-19.

J is TRBJ2-7 and V is TRBV9; no reliable D call. The CDR3 runs 15 residues. V lost 0 bases, J lost 4 bases, and 14 bases lay in between. Germline CDR1 is SGDLS and CDR2 is YYNGEE. For the CDR3, the DNA is TGTGCCAGCAGCGTAGGTTCGAGTCCCTTATACGAGCAGTACTTC. Translating gives CASSVGSSPLYEQYF.

The chain combines TRBV12-3 or TRBV12-4 with TRBJ1-5, with D unclear. V lost 3 bases and J 5 bases, leaving 8 bases between the germline ends. There are 13 residues in the CDR3. The CDR3 DNA follows: TGTGCCAGCAGTTTGGGCAGCCATCAGCCCCAGCATTTT. Its translation: CASSLGSHQPQHF.

This chain links TRBV13 with TRBJ1-2; 7 nucleotides align to TRBD1. CDR3 size: 12 residues. The V gene end was trimmed by 0 bases and the J gene end by 10 bases; junction bases not matched to a gene: 2. Germline CDR1 reads PRHDT; CDR2 reads FYEKMQ (reference sequence). Here the CDR3 DNA reads TGTGCCAGCAGCTTAGGACAGGGGATCTACACCTTC. Protein: CASSLGQGIYTF.

The J gene is TRBJ1-5, the V gene TRBV7-8, with 9 bases fitting TRBD1. Germline CDR1 reads SGHVS; CDR2 reads FQNEAQ. The J segment lost 5 bases and the V segment lost 3 bases, leaving 5 bases of the junction unmatched. The CDR3 spans 15 residues. The CDR3 nucleotides are TGTGCCAGCAGCTTGGACACAGGGGGCCATCAGCCCCAGCATTTT. Amino acid sequence: CASSLDTGGHQPQHF.

This clone was detected once. This chain joins TRBV18 and TRBJ1-5, with 8 bases aligning to TRBD1. The CDR3 is 14 residues long. Germline V lookup: CDR1 KGHSH, CDR2 LQKENI. The V segment lost 2 bases and the J segment 6 bases; nucleotides outside the gene matches: 3. The CDR3 reads CASSPDRGGQPQHF. The CDR3 DNA is TGTGCCAGCTCACCAGACAGGGGCGGTCAGCCCCAGCATTTT.

The chain joins TRBV7-6 to TRBJ2-2; TRBD1 matches 9 bases. The CDR3 is 16 residues long. The germline CDR1 and CDR2 sequences are SGHVS and FNYEAQ. The junction had 11 bases not matched to a gene; V was cut back by 5 bases and J by 7 bases. The CDR3 region is CASSLTDRGLSGELFF. CDR3 DNA: TGTGCCAGCAGCCTGACCGACAGGGGGTTAAGCGGGGAGCTGTTTTTT.

This clone appeared a few times. The V gene is TRBV30, the J gene TRBJ1-2; possibly TRBD1 for D (6 bases). The V gene lost 2 bases and the J gene lost 0 bases, with 10 bases spanning the gap. The CDR3 contains 14 residues. Germline assignment: CDR1 GTSNPN and CDR2 SVGIG (reference sequence). The CDR3 DNA follows: TGTGCCTGGAGTATGGACAGTTCTAACTATGGCTACACCTTC. Its protein product is CAWSMDSSNYGYTF.

The chain recombines TRBV30 with TRBJ1-4; TRBD1 agrees at 8 bases. The CDR3 has 14 amino acids. CDR1 GTSNPN and CDR2 SVGIG come from the germline V gene (reference sequence). V dropped 5 bases and J dropped 5; count of bases not matched to a gene: 7. The CDR3 DNA reads TGTGCCTGGGCCAGACAGGGGTTCAATGAAAAACTGTTTTTT. Translation: CAWARQGFNEKLFF.

J is TRBJ2-2 and V is TRBV2; unclear D gene. CDR1 and CDR2 (germline): SNHLY, FYNNEI. V lost 3 bases to trimming and J lost 1 base, with 6 bases between them. The CDR3 totals 14 residues. The CDR3 nucleotides are TGTGCCAGCAGTGATTACAGGAACACCGGGGAGCTGTTTTTT. It is translated as CASSDYRNTGELFF.

V and J are TRBV18 and TRBJ1-2, with TRBD1 as a possible D gene (6 bases). The germline V gene encodes CDR1 KGHSH and CDR2 LQKENI. CDR3 length equals 15 residues. Trimming cost V 3 bases and J 2 bases, with 13 bases left between them. In DNA, the CDR3 is TGTGCCAGCTCACCGCAGGGACAATTAAACTATGGCTACACCTTC. This translates into CASSPQGQLNYGYTF. Full variable domain (remainder filled in from reference TRBV18 and TRBJ1-2): NAGVMQNPRHLVRRRGQEARLRCSPMKGHSHVYWYRQLPEEGLKFMVYLQKENIIDESGMPKERFSAEFPKEGPSILRIQQVVRGDSAAYFCASSPQGQLNYGYTFGSGTRLTVV.